These 9 T cell receptor beta chains were all obtained from the same sample, sequenced in a study of shared clonotypes between healthy human individuals. The protocol was immunoSEQ multiplex PCR, while the TCRdb copy is restricted to in-frame clones and leaves out a portion. The table lists a few million clones, 90% to 95% of them singletons. What was sequenced was naive CD4+ T cells from PBMCs. Subset denoted: CD45RA+ positively selected. These receptors were obtained from a man younger than 35 in good health. Some clones in this sample may be carry-over from other donors' samples.

The CDR3 DNA sequence: TGTGCCAGCAGCCCCGACCCCAGGGACGTTTTTGGGAATCAGCCCCAGCATTTT. Residues: CASSPDPRDVFGNQPQHF. The J gene is TRBJ1-5, the V gene TRBV4-2, with D possibly TRBD1 on 5 matching bases. CDR1 is LGHNA and CDR2 is YNFKEQ in the germline V gene. This CDR3 has 18 residues. The V and J ends lost 4 bases and 4 bases respectively, with 23 bases between them.

The J gene is TRBJ2-7, the V gene TRBV28, with 7 bases fitting TRBD2. The CDR3 sequence is 13 residues long. In germline, CDR1 is MDHEN, CDR2 SYDVKM. V dropped 6 bases and J dropped 2; count of bases not matched to a gene: 4. In DNA, the CDR3 is TGTGCCAGCAGAGCGGGACTTGCCTACGAGCAGTACTTC. Translation gives CASRAGLAYEQYF.

The J gene is TRBJ2-7, the V gene TRBV11-2, with TRBD2 matching 12 bases. V was pared by 3 bases and J by 4 bases, with 7 bases of the junction left unmatched. CDR3 length equals 16 residues. Germline V gene sequence: CDR1 SGHAT, CDR2 FQNNGV. The CDR3 coding sequence is TGTGCCAGCAGCTTGAAACGGACTAGCGGGAATTACGAGCAGTACTTC. Protein product: CASSLKRTSGNYEQYF.

The chain recombines TRBV4-3 with TRBJ2-3; 8 bases fit TRBD2. V lost 0 bases, J lost 6 bases, and 11 bases stayed unmatched. This CDR3 is built from 17 residues. CDR1 is LGHNA and CDR2 is YSLEER in the germline V gene. As DNA, the CDR3 is TGCGCCAGCAGCCAAGATATGTCTAGCGGGCTTGGGGATACGCAGTATTTT. Its translation is CASSQDMSSGLGDTQYF.

This chain uses TRBV28 with TRBJ2-3, with D unresolved. V lost 6 bases and J 6 bases, leaving 7 bases between the germline ends. Germline V gene sequence: CDR1 MDHEN, CDR2 SYDVKM. The CDR3 spans 11 residues. The chain's CDR3 is CASRVRDTQYF. CDR3 nucleotide sequence: TGTGCCAGCAGGGTTAGGGATACGCAGTATTTT.

The chain employs TRBV9 and TRBJ2-5; D not resolved. The tail of the sequence fits TRBJ2-7 better, so the J call may be wrong. Germline V gives CDR1 SGDLS, CDR2 YYNGEE. The CDR3 totals 8 residues. CDR3 residues: CAMYEQYF. In DNA, the CDR3 is TGTGCCATGTACGAGCAGTACTTC.

J is TRBJ1-4 and V is TRBV18; 8 bases agree with TRBD1. In germline, CDR1 is KGHSH, CDR2 LQKENI. V was clipped by 0 bases and J by 10 bases; unmatched bases: 13. This CDR3 spans 17 amino acids. The CDR3 DNA reads TGTGCCAGCTCACCACCGGGGATTGGACAGGGATTGGTAAAACTGTTTTTT. Translated: CASSPPGIGQGLVKLFF.

The V call is TRBV2, the J call TRBJ2-2; D gene unclear. The V end was cut by 4 bases, the J end by 4 bases, with 7 bases between. Germline V gene data show CDR1 as SNHLY and CDR2 as FYNNEI. There are 13 residues in the CDR3. CDR3 DNA: TGTGCCAGCAGTGTCGAGAGCACCGGGGAGCTGTTTTTT. Its protein is CASSVESTGELFF.

The V and J genes are TRBV9 and TRBJ1-4; D is ambiguous. The germline V gene encodes CDR1 SGDLS and CDR2 YYNGEE. The CDR3 is 14 residues long. With 3 bases removed from V and 8 bases from J, the gap between germline ends came to 14 bases. This chain's CDR3 is CASSGPQVEEKLFF. The DNA of the CDR3 is TGTGCCAGCAGCGGACCCCAGGTGGAGGAAAAACTGTTTTTT.